The 4 T cell receptor beta chains presented below share a single source sample, sequenced in a study of metastatic and nonmetastatic thyroid tumors. TCRdb re-clonotyped the PCR reads via MiXCR. Of tens of thousands of clones in the sample, around 12% were seen once. Each patient came to thyroid surgery without any prior treatment (of any kind). Material: tumor tissue. All receptors derive from a female donor with papillary thyroid cancer or a benign thyroid nodule (not recorded which). Some clones in this sample may be carry-over from other donors' samples.

This clone was counted between two and nine times. This could be a read error, since a much larger clone is one nucleotide away. CDR3 nucleotides: TGCGCCAGCAGGGGAGCAGGGGTCCAAAAAATTCAGTACTTC. This sequence encodes CASRGAGVQKIQYF. The chain links TRBV10-2 to TRBJ2-4; a possible D gene is TRBD1 (6 bases). Germline CDR1 WSHSY, CDR2 SAAADI. This CDR3 region has 14 residues.

Comments on this clone: The junction departs from the called germline gene at one end, perhaps through a read error. This rearrangement joins TRBV28 to TRBJ2-6; 7 bases align to TRBD1. The CDR3 is made up of 17 amino acids. CDR1 and CDR2 (germline): MDHEN, SYDVKM. This CDR3 is CASRTWTGVSGANVLTF. DNA for the CDR3: TGTGCCAGCAGAACCTGGACAGGAGTCTCTGGGGCCAACGTCCTTACTTTC.

A note on this clone: At one boundary the junction diverges from the germline segment, which might be a read error. CDR3: CANSLEARGGYEQYF. The CDR3 DNA follows: TGCGCCAACAGCTTGGAAGCTAGAGGGGGCTACGAGCAGTACTTC. The gene calls are TRBV5-1 and TRBJ2-7, with D perhaps TRBD1 (6 bases). Germline loops: CDR1 SGHRS, CDR2 YFSETQ. The CDR3 loop spans 15 amino acids.

On this clone itself: Other DNA sequences from this sample encode an identical CDR3 as well. The V and J genes are TRBV12-3 or TRBV12-4 and TRBJ2-7; the D is unclear. V lost 3 bases to trimming and J lost 0 bases, with 12 bases between them. The length of the CDR3 is 15 residues. The CDR3 reads CASSFRAGGSYEQYF. The DNA of the CDR3 is TGTGCCAGCAGTTTTCGTGCTGGTGGCTCCTACGAGCAGTACTTC.